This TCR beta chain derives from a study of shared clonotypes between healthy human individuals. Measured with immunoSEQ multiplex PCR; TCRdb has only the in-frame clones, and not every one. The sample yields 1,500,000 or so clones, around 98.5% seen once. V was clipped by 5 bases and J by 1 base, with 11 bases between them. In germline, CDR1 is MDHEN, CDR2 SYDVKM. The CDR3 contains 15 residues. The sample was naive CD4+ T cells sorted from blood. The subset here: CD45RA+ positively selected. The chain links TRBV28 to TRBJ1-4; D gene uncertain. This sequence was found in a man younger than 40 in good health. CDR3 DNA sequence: TGTGCCAGCAGTGCGAATGCGGGAACTAATGAAAAACTGTTTTTT. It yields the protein CASSANAGTNEKLFF.